This T cell receptor (beta chain) comes out of a study of cytomegalovirus exposure and HLA in healthy donors. Study-level results: Later analysis identified several of the most significant clusters that appeared linked to common viral pathogens. As was reported, the HLA-A and HLA-B alleles of most subjects were accurately predicted from TCR beta sequences. Presence/absence comparisons presumed near-even sequencing depth among donors.

About this clone: Its antigen remains unknown.

The germline gives CDR1 MDHEN, CDR2 SYDVKM. This CDR3 contains 16 residues. The trim removed 5 bases at V and 4 bases at J, leaving 10 bases unmatched. PCR involved 60 Vbeta and 13 Jbeta primers. Authors' methods: Roughly 80 million unique TCR beta chains, 9 million to 14 million shared, were counted in a later analysis. Only in-frame clones appear in the TCRdb table, and some are missing; sequencing was by immunoSEQ multiplex PCR. The V and J calls and the clone size are those of that table, but D and trimming were determined from the DNA. The sample has roughly 180,000 clones; over 70% are singletons.

Source material: PBMCs. The chain carries TRBV28 and TRBJ2-2, with 7 positions matching TRBD1. The origin of this receptor is a woman in her twenties or thirties in good health and CMV-seropositive. The CDR3 DNA sequence: TGTGCCAGCAGTCTTTTTAGGGGGCGCGGCACCGGGGAGCTGTTTTTT. Its translation is CASSLFRGRGTGELFF.